This is a list of T cell receptor beta chains from one sample in a study of cytomegalovirus exposure and HLA in healthy donors. Sequenced by immunoSEQ multiplex PCR; TCRdb stores in-frame clones only, minus some. The sample includes roughly 220,000 clones, approximately 80% of them seen just once. The sample comprised PBMCs. The origin of the receptors is a woman aged 30 to 39 in good health and CMV-seropositive. The CDR3 runs from the conserved cysteine through the conserved F or W. A D gene is named only where the DNA matches it firmly. Some rows have no size entry. The others give once, few or many, or a class for an expanded clone.

clone_size d_call j_call v_call cdr3_aa cdr3_nt
- - TRBJ1-2 TRBV28 CASRPLGGAINYGYTF TGTGCCAGCAGACCTCTGGGGGGGGCGATTAACTATGGCTACACCTTC
- - TRBJ1-1 TRBV7-9 CASSLTGENTEAFF TGTGCCAGCAGCTTAACTGGGGAAAACACTGAAGCTTTCTTT
- - TRBJ1-5 TRBV5-1 CASSLVHGGLSNQPQHF TGCGCCAGCAGCTTGGTGCACGGGGGTCTCAGCAATCAGCCCCAGCATTTT
- - TRBJ1-5 TRBV5-1 CASRWNSNQPQHF TGCGCCAGCAGGTGGAATAGCAATCAGCCCCAGCATTTT
- TRBD2 TRBJ2-1 TRBV15 CATSRVRLAGAHNEQFF TGTGCCACCAGCAGAGTGAGGCTAGCGGGAGCACACAATGAGCAGTTCTTC
few - TRBJ1-3 TRBV4-1 CASSHRPLGNTIYF TGCGCCAGCAGCCATAGACCATTAGGAAACACCATATATTTT
- - TRBJ2-5 TRBV13 CASSLGDRPQETQYF TGTGCCAGCAGCTTAGGGGACAGACCCCAAGAGACCCAGTACTTC
- - TRBJ2-7 TRBV20-1 CSARELYEQYF TGCAGTGCTAGAGAATTGTACGAGCAGTACTTC
- - TRBJ1-2 TRBV6-4 CASRDGPNYGYTF TGTGCCAGCAGGGACGGTCCTAACTATGGCTACACCTTC
- - TRBJ2-5 TRBV18 CASSPTALSETQYF TGTGCCAGCTCACCCACGGCCTTGTCAGAGACCCAGTACTTC
- - TRBJ1-4 TRBV4-3 CASSQVRNEKLFF TGCGCCAGCAGCCAAGTACGGAATGAAAAACTGTTTTTT
- - TRBJ1-5 TRBV30 CAWSPGYTSVHQPQHF TGTGCCTGGAGTCCGGGCTACACCTCTGTGCATCAGCCCCAGCATTTT
- TRBD1 TRBJ1-2 TRBV5-6 CASSPLKGQMYGYTF TGTGCCAGCAGTCCTTTAAAGGGACAGATGTATGGCTACACCTTC
- - TRBJ1-2 TRBV11-2 CASGRQTYYGYTF TGTGCCAGCGGCAGACAGACGTACTATGGCTACACCTTC
- - TRBJ1-2 TRBV27 CASSLLGRGYGYTF TGTGCCAGCAGTTTATTAGGCAGGGGCTATGGCTACACCTTC
- - TRBJ2-1 TRBV11-2 CASSLVRLIDNEQFF TGTGCCAGCAGCTTGGTTCGGCTAATTGACAATGAGCAGTTCTTC
- TRBD1 TRBJ2-1 TRBV9 CASSAEGTGLNEQFF TGTGCCAGCAGCGCCGAAGGGACAGGGCTCAATGAGCAGTTCTTC
- - TRBJ2-1 TRBV25-1 CASSDSSRGTSSYNEQFF TGTGCCAGCAGTGATTCTTCGAGAGGGACCTCCTCCTACAATGAGCAGTTCTTC
- - TRBJ1-5 TRBV7-8 CASALLGSGNQPQHF TGTGCCAGCGCCCTACTAGGGTCGGGCAATCAGCCCCAGCATTTT
- - TRBJ1-2 TRBV7-2 CASRGLGQNYGYTF TGTGCCAGCAGGGGATTAGGACAGAACTATGGCTACACCTTC
- - TRBJ1-2 TRBV29-1 CSVSTRDGYTF TGCAGCGTCTCTACACGCGATGGCTACACCTTC
- - TRBJ2-7 TRBV27 CASSLEAKLSYEQYF TGTGCCAGCAGTTTGGAAGCTAAACTCTCCTACGAGCAGTACTTC
- - TRBJ2-7 TRBV5-1 CASSLVGLLRGEQYF TGCGCCAGCAGCTTGGTGGGGCTGCTACGGGGGGAGCAGTACTTC
- - TRBJ1-2 TRBV6-1 CASSDPRTANYGYTF TGTGCCAGCAGTGATCCTCGGACAGCTAACTATGGCTACACCTTC
few TRBD2 TRBJ2-7 TRBV7-3 CASSRAGGDEQYF TGTGCCAGCAGCCGAGCGGGAGGGGACGAGCAGTACTTC
- TRBD1 TRBJ2-7 TRBV27 CASRRQGAYEQYF TGTGCCAGCAGACGACAGGGGGCCTACGAGCAGTACTTC
- - TRBJ2-7 TRBV5-1 CASKGLSYEQYF TGCGCCAGCAAAGGACTCTCCTACGAGCAGTACTTC
- TRBD2 TRBJ2-5 TRBV28 CASSLGGGRLETQYF TGTGCCAGCAGTTTAGGCGGGGGGCGGTTAGAGACCCAGTACTTC
- TRBD1 TRBJ1-4 TRBV6-1 CASSELDRAEGEKLFF TGTGCCAGCAGTGAATTGGACAGGGCTGAGGGTGAAAAACTGTTTTTT
- TRBD2 TRBJ2-1 TRBV5-1 CASSFLAGGVYEQFF TGCGCCAGCAGCTTCCTAGCGGGAGGCGTGTATGAGCAGTTCTTC
- TRBD2 TRBJ2-1 TRBV4-1 CASSLLSASGSPSEQFF TGCGCCAGCAGCCTACTTTCTGCTAGCGGGAGTCCTAGTGAGCAGTTCTTC
- TRBD2 TRBJ2-1 TRBV5-4 CASSLGLAGVNEQFF TGTGCCAGCAGCTTAGGACTAGCGGGAGTAAATGAGCAGTTCTTC
once TRBD1 TRBJ2-5 TRBV30 CAWGEDRAKTQYF TGTGCCTGGGGGGAGGACAGGGCGAAGACCCAGTACTTC